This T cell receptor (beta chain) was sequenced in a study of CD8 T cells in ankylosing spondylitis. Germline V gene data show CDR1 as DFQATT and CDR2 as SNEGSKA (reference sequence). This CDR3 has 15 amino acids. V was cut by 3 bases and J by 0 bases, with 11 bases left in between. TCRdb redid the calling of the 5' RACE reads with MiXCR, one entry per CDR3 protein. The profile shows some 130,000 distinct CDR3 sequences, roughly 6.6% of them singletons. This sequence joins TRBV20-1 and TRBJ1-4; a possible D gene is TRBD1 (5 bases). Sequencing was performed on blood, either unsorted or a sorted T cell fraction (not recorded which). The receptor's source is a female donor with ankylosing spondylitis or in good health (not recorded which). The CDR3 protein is CSARWGAATNEKLFF. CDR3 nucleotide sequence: TGCAGTGCTAGGTGGGGCGCCGCAACTAATGAAAAACTGTTTTTT.